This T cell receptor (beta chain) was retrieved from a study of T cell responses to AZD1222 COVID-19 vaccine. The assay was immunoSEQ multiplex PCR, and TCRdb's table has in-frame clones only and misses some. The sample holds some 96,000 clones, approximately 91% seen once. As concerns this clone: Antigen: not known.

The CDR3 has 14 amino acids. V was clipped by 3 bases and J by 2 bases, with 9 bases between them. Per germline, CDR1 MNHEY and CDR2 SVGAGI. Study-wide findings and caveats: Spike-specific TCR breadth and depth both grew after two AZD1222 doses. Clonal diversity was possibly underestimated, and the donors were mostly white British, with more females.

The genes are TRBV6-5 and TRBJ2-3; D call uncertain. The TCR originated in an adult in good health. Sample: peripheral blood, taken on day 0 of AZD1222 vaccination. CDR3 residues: CASSYRLDTDTQYF. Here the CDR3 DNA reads TGTGCCAGCAGTTATCGATTAGACACAGATACGCAGTATTTT.